A selection of T cell receptor beta chains follows, all from one sample in a study of identical twins. TCRdb redid the calling of the 5' RACE reads with MiXCR, one entry per CDR3 protein. This sample has 450,000 or so distinct CDR3 sequences, with 11% to 15% found just once. Separately, the same data were catalogued under a study of yellow fever vaccine responses in identical twins.

The sample was CD4+ T cells sorted from blood. The receptors originated from a woman under 30 in good health. The CDR3 runs from the conserved cysteine through the conserved F or W. The D gene is left open where the match is weak.

d_call j_call v_call cdr3_aa
. TRBJ1-1 TRBV3-1 CASSAGDRYTEAFF
. TRBJ2-3 TRBV5-1 CASSLPETSSTDTQYF
. TRBJ2-5 TRBV6-5 CASIKTGIEGTQYF
TRBD2 TRBJ2-1 TRBV5-1 CASSWRTSGGHEQFF
. TRBJ2-2 TRBV9 CASSVAEGVVLAGELFF
. TRBJ1-5 TRBV20-1 CSARVYGRGSYNQPQHF
. TRBJ2-7 TRBV5-1 CASSFDGQATEQYF
TRBD2 TRBJ2-1 TRBV4-3 CASSQVREGEQFF
. TRBJ1-2 TRBV7-2 CASSLEFYGYTF
TRBD1 TRBJ2-7 TRBV14 CASSRLGQTSYEQYF
. TRBJ2-7 TRBV28 CASSNLAYEQYF
. TRBJ1-1 TRBV12-3/TRBV12-4 CASSQRQEAFF
. TRBJ2-3 TRBV7-3 CASSLSQGDTQYF
TRBD2 TRBJ2-1 TRBV7-3 CASSPTGGPYNEQFF
. TRBJ2-7 TRBV3-1 CASGSGYEQYF
. TRBJ1-5 TRBV7-9 CASSLGFFGEPQHF
. TRBJ2-7 TRBV6-2/TRBV6-3 CASSFPSSYEQYF
. TRBJ1-1 TRBV12-3/TRBV12-4 CASSPGVTLGAFF
TRBD1 TRBJ2-7 TRBV13 CASSLIAQGSYEHYF
. TRBJ2-1 TRBV11-3 CASSSQGYSYNEQFF
. TRBJ2-7 TRBV10-3 CAISQSQGYEQYF
TRBD2 TRBJ2-7 TRBV7-2 CASSLAALAGAYEQYF
TRBD1 TRBJ2-2 TRBV7-6 CASSLARGTGGTGELFF
. TRBJ2-3 TRBV7-9 CASNSLDNTDTQYF
TRBD2 TRBJ2-2 TRBV24-1 CATSEERGAGELFF
. TRBJ2-1 TRBV29-1 CSVEPGNYEQFF
. TRBJ2-7 TRBV12-3/TRBV12-4 CASSPPGSASYEQYF
. TRBJ2-1 TRBV29-1 CSVEDPRWNEQFF
. TRBJ2-3 TRBV7-9 CASSLGGQPGTQYF
TRBD1 TRBJ2-2 TRBV3-1 CASSQPLGGQGAGELFF
. TRBJ2-2 TRBV3-1 CASTQGLSNTGELFF
TRBD1 TRBJ1-5 TRBV10-3 CAISDSQGVGNQPQHF
. TRBJ1-1 TRBV6-2/TRBV6-3 CASSYVIVGNTEAFF
. TRBJ2-3 TRBV28 CASSNNTDTQYF
. TRBJ2-1 TRBV6-2/TRBV6-3 CASSPPSRGYNEQFF
TRBD2 TRBJ2-7 TRBV6-5 CASSWTGGSYEQYF
. TRBJ1-1 TRBV29-1 CSVGGFVRDTEAFF
. TRBJ2-7 TRBV28 CATGQLEQYF
. TRBJ2-7 TRBV20-1 CSAPGEAPYEQYF
. TRBJ2-1 TRBV9 CASSVASENEQFF
TRBD2 TRBJ2-2 TRBV29-1 CSVGLAGGLNTRELFF